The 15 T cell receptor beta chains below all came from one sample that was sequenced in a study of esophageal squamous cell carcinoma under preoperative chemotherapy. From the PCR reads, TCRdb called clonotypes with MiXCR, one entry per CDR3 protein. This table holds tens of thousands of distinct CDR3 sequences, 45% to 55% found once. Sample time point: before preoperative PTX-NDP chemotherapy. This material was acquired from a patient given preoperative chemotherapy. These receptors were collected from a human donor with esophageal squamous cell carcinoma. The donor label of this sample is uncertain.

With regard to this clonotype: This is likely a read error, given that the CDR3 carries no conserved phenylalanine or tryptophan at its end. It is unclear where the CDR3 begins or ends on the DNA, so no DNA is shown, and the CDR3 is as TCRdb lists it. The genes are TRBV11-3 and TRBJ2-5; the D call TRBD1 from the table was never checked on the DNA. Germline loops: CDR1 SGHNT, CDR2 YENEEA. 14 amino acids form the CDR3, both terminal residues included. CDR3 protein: CASSSGGGAETQLS.

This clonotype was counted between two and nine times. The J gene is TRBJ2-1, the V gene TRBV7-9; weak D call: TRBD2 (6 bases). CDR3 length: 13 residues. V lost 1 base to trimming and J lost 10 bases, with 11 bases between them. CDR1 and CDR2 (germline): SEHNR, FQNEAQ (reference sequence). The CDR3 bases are TGTGCCAGCAGCTTAGTAGGGACTTACGAGCAGTTCTTC. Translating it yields CASSLVGTYEQFF.

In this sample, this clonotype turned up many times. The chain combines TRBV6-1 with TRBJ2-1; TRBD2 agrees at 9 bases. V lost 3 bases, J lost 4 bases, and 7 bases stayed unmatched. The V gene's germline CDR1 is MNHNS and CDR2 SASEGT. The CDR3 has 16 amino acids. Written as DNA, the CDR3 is TGTGCCAGCAGTGAGCGGGGGGGGGGTAGGTACAATGAGCAGTTCTTC. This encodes CASSERGGGRYNEQFF.

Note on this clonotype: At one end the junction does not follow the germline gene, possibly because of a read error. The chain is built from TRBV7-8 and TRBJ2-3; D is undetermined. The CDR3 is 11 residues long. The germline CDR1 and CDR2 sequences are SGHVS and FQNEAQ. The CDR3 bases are TGTGCCAGCAGCCGGACCGATGCGCAGTTTTTT. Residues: CASSRTDAQFF.

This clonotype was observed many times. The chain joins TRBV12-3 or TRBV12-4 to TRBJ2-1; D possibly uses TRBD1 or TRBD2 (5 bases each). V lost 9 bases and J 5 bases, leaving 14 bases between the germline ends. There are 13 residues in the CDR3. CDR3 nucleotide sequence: TGTGCCAGTGGGACCACCTACGACAATGAGCAGTTCTTC. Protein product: CASGTTYDNEQFF.

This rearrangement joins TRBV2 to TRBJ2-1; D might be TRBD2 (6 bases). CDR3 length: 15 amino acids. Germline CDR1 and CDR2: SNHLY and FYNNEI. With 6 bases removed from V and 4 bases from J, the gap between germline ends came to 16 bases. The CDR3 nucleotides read TGTGCCAGCAGCCCCCGGGGACTTAGTTACAATGAGCAGTTCTTC. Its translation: CASSPRGLSYNEQFF. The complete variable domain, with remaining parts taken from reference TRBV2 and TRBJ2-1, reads EPEVTQTPSHQVTQMGQEVILRCVPISNHLYFYWYRQILGQKVEFLVSFYNNEISEKSEIFDDQFSVERPDGSNFTLKIRSTKLEDSAMYFCASSPRGLSYNEQFFGPGTRLTVL.

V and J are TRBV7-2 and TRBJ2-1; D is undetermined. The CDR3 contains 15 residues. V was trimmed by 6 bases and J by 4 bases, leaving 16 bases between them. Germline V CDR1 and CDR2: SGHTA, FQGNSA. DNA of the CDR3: TGTGCCAGCAGTGTAGACGGTAATCGGTACAATGAGCAGTTCTTC. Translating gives CASSVDGNRYNEQFF. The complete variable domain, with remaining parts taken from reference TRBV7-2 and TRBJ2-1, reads GAGVSQSPSNKVTEKGKDVELRCDPISGHTALYWYRQSLGQGLEFLIYFQGNSAPDKSGLPSDRFSAERTGGSVSTLTIQRTQQEDSAVYLCASSVDGNRYNEQFFGPGTRLTVL.

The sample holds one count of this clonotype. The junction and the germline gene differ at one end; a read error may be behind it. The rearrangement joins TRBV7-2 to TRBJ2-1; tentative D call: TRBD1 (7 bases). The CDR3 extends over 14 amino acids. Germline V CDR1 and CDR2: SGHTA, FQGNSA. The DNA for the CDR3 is TGTGCCAGCAGGCCGACTATCAGGGGGGATGCGCAGTACTTT. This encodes CASRPTIRGDAQYF.

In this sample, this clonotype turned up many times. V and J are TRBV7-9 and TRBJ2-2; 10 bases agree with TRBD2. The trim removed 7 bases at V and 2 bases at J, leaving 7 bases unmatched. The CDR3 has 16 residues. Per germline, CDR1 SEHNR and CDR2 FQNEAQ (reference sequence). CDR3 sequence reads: CASTEGLAENTGELFF. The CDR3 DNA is TGTGCCAGCACCGAAGGACTAGCGGAAAACACCGGGGAGCTGTTTTTT.

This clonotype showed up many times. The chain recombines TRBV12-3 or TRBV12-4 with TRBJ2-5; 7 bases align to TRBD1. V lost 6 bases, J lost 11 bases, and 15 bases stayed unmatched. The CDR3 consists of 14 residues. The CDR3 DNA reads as TGTGCCAGCAGGCCCGGGACAGTGAAAGATGAGCAGTACTTC. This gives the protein CASRPGTVKDEQYF.

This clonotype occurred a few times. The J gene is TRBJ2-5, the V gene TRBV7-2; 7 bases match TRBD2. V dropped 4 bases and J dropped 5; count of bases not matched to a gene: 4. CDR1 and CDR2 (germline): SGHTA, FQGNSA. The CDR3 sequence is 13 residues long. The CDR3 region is CASSSSAGETQYF. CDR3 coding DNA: TGTGCCAGCAGCTCATCAGCGGGGGAGACCCAGTACTTC.

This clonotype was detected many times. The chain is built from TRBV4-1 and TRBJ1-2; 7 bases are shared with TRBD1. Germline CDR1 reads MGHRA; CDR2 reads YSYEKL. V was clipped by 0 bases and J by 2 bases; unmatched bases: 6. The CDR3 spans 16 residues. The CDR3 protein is CASSQDGYRGNYGYTF. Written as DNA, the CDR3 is TGCGCCAGCAGCCAAGACGGCTACAGGGGCAACTATGGCTACACCTTC.

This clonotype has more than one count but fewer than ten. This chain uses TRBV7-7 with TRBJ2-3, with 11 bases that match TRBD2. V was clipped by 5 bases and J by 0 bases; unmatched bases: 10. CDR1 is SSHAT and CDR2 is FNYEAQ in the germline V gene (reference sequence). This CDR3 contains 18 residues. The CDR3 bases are TGTGCCAGCAGCACGACGGGACTAGCGGTGATTAGCACAGATACGCAGTATTTT. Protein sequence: CASSTTGLAVISTDTQYF.

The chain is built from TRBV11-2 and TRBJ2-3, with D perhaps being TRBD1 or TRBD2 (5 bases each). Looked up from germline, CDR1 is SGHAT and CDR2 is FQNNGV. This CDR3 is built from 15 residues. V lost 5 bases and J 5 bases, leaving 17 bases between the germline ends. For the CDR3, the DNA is TGTGCCAGCAGCCCCGGGGACCGGATTAAAGATACGCAGTATTTT. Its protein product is CASSPGDRIKDTQYF.

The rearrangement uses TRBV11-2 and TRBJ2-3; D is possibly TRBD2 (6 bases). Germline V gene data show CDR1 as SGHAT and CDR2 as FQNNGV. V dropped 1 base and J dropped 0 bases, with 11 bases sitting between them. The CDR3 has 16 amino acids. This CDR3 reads CASSLGSGDSTDTQYF. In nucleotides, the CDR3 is TGTGCCAGCAGCTTAGGTAGCGGCGATAGCACAGATACGCAGTATTTT.